The 5 T cell receptor beta chains listed next were all sequenced from one sample in a study of tumor-infiltrating lymphocytes in localized non-small cell lung cancer. TCRdb keeps only in-frame clones here, not all; method: immunoSEQ multiplex PCR. This sample has under 15,000 clones, with approximately 80% found just once. Material: lung tumor tissue. Source of these receptors: a human donor with non-small cell lung cancer.

The chain carries TRBV14 and TRBJ2-2; D not resolved. The CDR3 extends over 13 amino acids. The ends were cut back, 0 bases at V and 6 bases at J, with 5 bases in the middle. Germline CDR1 is SGHDN and CDR2 is FVKESK. The DNA of the CDR3 is TGTGCCAGCAGCCAAGAAATCTCCGGGGAGCTGTTTTTT. This encodes CASSQEISGELFF.

The chain employs TRBV30 and TRBJ2-7, with 9 positions matching TRBD2. The CDR3 is 16 amino acids. CDR1 and CDR2 from the germline V gene are GTSNPN and SVGIG (reference sequence). The V and J ends lost 4 bases and 2 bases, in that order; junction bases with no gene match: 12. The CDR3 region has the DNA TGTGCCTGGAAGATAAGGACATCTAGCGGGGCCTACGAGCAGTACTTC. Its translation is CAWKIRTSSGAYEQYF.

The CDR3, as DNA: TGTGCCAGCAGCTTAGGGGGGACGAGAGCTTTCTTT. Its translation: CASSLGGTRAFF. The chain employs TRBV7-9 and TRBJ1-1, with TRBD1 as a possible D gene (5 bases). Deletions cut 1 base from V and 10 bases from J, with 10 bases between. The CDR3 totals 12 residues. Germline V gene data show CDR1 as SEHNR and CDR2 as FQNEAQ (reference sequence).

The V call is TRBV10-3, the J call TRBJ1-2, with D uncertain. CDR1 ENHRY and CDR2 SYGVKD come from the germline V gene. The CDR3 is made up of 13 amino acids. The V and J ends lost 3 bases and 4 bases respectively, with 9 bases between them. The CDR3 sequence is CAISDLDLYGYTF. CDR3 sequence (DNA): TGTGCCATCAGTGACTTAGACCTCTATGGCTACACCTTC.

V gene TRBV4-3 combines with J gene TRBJ1-1; no clear D gene. Germline lookup yields CDR1 LGHNA and CDR2 YSLEER. The germline V and J ends were trimmed by 0 bases and 2 bases, with 7 bases remaining between them. This CDR3 has 14 amino acids. In DNA form, the CDR3 reads TGCGCCAGCAGCCAAGATTACGTAAACACTGAAGCTTTCTTT. Translated: CASSQDYVNTEAFF.